This T cell receptor beta chain is drawn from a study of naive and memory T cell subsets. This clonotype was seen ten or more times. The treatment was: skin biopsy from PPD injection site in Mantoux-positive individual. An oligonucleotide containing a UMI was ligated to the 3' end of TCR cDNA. Ligated cDNA underwent four rounds of PCR with nested alpha and beta constant region primers and SP2. TCRdb reprocessed the UMI-ligation and nested PCR reads with MiXCR, giving one entry per CDR3 protein. Of around 25,000 distinct CDR3 sequences detected, about 6.1% appear once; the ten largest clones hold 6.2%. The V end lost 1 base, the J end lost 6 bases, and 9 bases lay between the germline ends. The CDR3 has 13 amino acids.

Sequences were derived from skin, sampled from a tuberculin skin test site. The TCR sequence derives from an adult in good health. The V call is TRBV12-3 or TRBV12-4, the J call TRBJ1-1; D call uncertain. Written as DNA, the CDR3 is TGTGCCAGCAGTTTAGATGGCGGGGCTGAAGCTTTCTTT. Protein: CASSLDGGAEAFF.